Listed below are T cell receptor beta chains from one sample, sequenced in a study of blood T cell repertoires in COVID-19. This table comes from immunoSEQ multiplex PCR, and its TCRdb copy is limited to in-frame clones, with some not included. The sample includes 150,000 to 200,000 clones, approximately 87% of them seen just once. Sequenced material: PBMCs or T cells enriched from blood (not recorded which). The receptors here all came from a woman aged 45-59 years who had recovered from COVID-19. The conserved cysteine and the conserved F or W are not part of the CDR3 here. Some rows have no size entry. The others give once, few or many, or a class for an expanded clone.

v_call: TRBV29-1; clone_size: -; j_call: TRBJ1-2; cdr3_aa: SASDRGHYGYT
v_call: TRBV9; clone_size: -; j_call: TRBJ1-3; cdr3_aa: ASSVLVQGAGNTIY
v_call: TRBV4-2; clone_size: medium-sized; j_call: TRBJ1-4; cdr3_aa: ASSQGQYNEKLF
v_call: TRBV12-3/TRBV12-4; clone_size: -; j_call: TRBJ1-2; cdr3_aa: ASRRGTTPGYT
v_call: TRBV15; clone_size: -; j_call: TRBJ2-5; cdr3_aa: ATSRTGRETQY
v_call: TRBV19; clone_size: -; j_call: TRBJ2-3; cdr3_aa: ASSIGIVSTDTQY
v_call: TRBV29-1; clone_size: once; j_call: TRBJ2-3; cdr3_aa: SVGTSGGTDTQY
v_call: TRBV27; clone_size: once; j_call: TRBJ1-2; cdr3_aa: ASRKQGGEDGYT
v_call: TRBV6-5; clone_size: once; j_call: TRBJ2-3; cdr3_aa: ASRGSRGETDTQY
v_call: TRBV6-5; clone_size: -; j_call: TRBJ2-1; cdr3_aa: ASCTSGGNEQF
v_call: TRBV7-3; clone_size: -; j_call: TRBJ1-2; cdr3_aa: ASSSREGAYGYT
v_call: TRBV6-4; clone_size: -; j_call: TRBJ2-1; cdr3_aa: ASSSLAWSGYNEQF
v_call: TRBV24-1; clone_size: once; j_call: TRBJ2-4; cdr3_aa: ATSDLDRNIQY
v_call: TRBV5-1; clone_size: once; j_call: TRBJ1-2; cdr3_aa: ASGGGGGYT
v_call: TRBV14; clone_size: -; j_call: TRBJ1-1; cdr3_aa: ASSPRGRLEAF
v_call: TRBV6-2/TRBV6-3; clone_size: -; j_call: TRBJ1-5; cdr3_aa: ASSSRAGSNQPQH
v_call: TRBV7-3; clone_size: -; j_call: TRBJ1-2; cdr3_aa: ASTHIRTGPSYGYT
v_call: TRBV7-2; clone_size: -; j_call: TRBJ2-5; cdr3_aa: ASSLLSQETQY
v_call: TRBV6-5; clone_size: -; j_call: TRBJ1-3; cdr3_aa: ASSYSRFSGNTIY
v_call: TRBV5-8; clone_size: -; j_call: TRBJ2-2; cdr3_aa: ASSLGLAETGELF
v_call: TRBV7-2; clone_size: -; j_call: TRBJ2-2; cdr3_aa: ASSLGDPGLLTGELF
v_call: TRBV11-2; clone_size: -; j_call: TRBJ1-4; cdr3_aa: ASSSLAGGFNEKLF
v_call: TRBV12-3/TRBV12-4; clone_size: -; j_call: TRBJ2-2; cdr3_aa: ASSHGLAGELF
v_call: TRBV28; clone_size: -; j_call: TRBJ1-5; cdr3_aa: ASSLWVAGRLGGQPQH
v_call: TRBV28; clone_size: -; j_call: TRBJ1-2; cdr3_aa: ASSFGGVGGYT
v_call: TRBV5-5; clone_size: -; j_call: TRBJ1-2; cdr3_aa: ASSGGSGGGYGYT
v_call: TRBV18; clone_size: -; j_call: TRBJ1-2; cdr3_aa: ASSPPRAADGYT
v_call: TRBV6-6; clone_size: -; j_call: TRBJ1-4; cdr3_aa: ATRATNEKLF
v_call: TRBV12-3/TRBV12-4; clone_size: -; j_call: TRBJ1-1; cdr3_aa: ASRERTEAF
v_call: TRBV7-9; clone_size: -; j_call: TRBJ2-3; cdr3_aa: ASTLSTSGTDTQY
v_call: TRBV5-1; clone_size: once; j_call: TRBJ1-4; cdr3_aa: ASSPGTVDNEKLF
v_call: TRBV7-2; clone_size: -; j_call: TRBJ2-5; cdr3_aa: ASSPSGSLGETQY
v_call: TRBV28; clone_size: once; j_call: TRBJ2-5; cdr3_aa: ASRARGGAVETQY
v_call: TRBV5-4; clone_size: -; j_call: TRBJ1-6; cdr3_aa: ASRGQSYNSPLH
v_call: TRBV12-3/TRBV12-4; clone_size: -; j_call: TRBJ2-2; cdr3_aa: ASSFIPGELF
v_call: TRBV11-2; clone_size: few; j_call: TRBJ2-3; cdr3_aa: ASSSYSGRATDTQY
v_call: TRBV6-5; clone_size: -; j_call: TRBJ1-6; cdr3_aa: ASSYSGQVNSPLH
v_call: TRBV10-3; clone_size: -; j_call: TRBJ1-5; cdr3_aa: AISDPRSGFHQPQH
v_call: TRBV19; clone_size: -; j_call: TRBJ1-1; cdr3_aa: ASRDNRNTEAF
v_call: TRBV9; clone_size: -; j_call: TRBJ1-1; cdr3_aa: ASSVGGQGNTEAF
v_call: TRBV2; clone_size: -; j_call: TRBJ1-5; cdr3_aa: ASRQGDGNQPQH
v_call: TRBV7-2; clone_size: -; j_call: TRBJ1-3; cdr3_aa: ASSSRVLGGNTIY
v_call: TRBV7-8; clone_size: -; j_call: TRBJ2-2; cdr3_aa: ASSLGGQLTTGELF
v_call: TRBV7-8; clone_size: -; j_call: TRBJ1-3; cdr3_aa: ASSWGGRPSSGNTIY
v_call: TRBV9; clone_size: -; j_call: TRBJ2-5; cdr3_aa: ASSVVGSGETQY
v_call: TRBV11-2; clone_size: once; j_call: TRBJ2-3; cdr3_aa: ASSWTSGGRDTQY
v_call: TRBV10-2; clone_size: -; j_call: TRBJ1-2; cdr3_aa: ASSEAGTGGYGYT
v_call: TRBV30; clone_size: -; j_call: TRBJ1-2; cdr3_aa: AWSVRGNGYT
v_call: TRBV4-2; clone_size: -; j_call: TRBJ1-2; cdr3_aa: ASSQDRQLGGYT
v_call: TRBV19; clone_size: -; j_call: TRBJ1-2; cdr3_aa: ASSRGGGDYGYT